These 6 T cell receptor beta chains originate from one sample sequenced in a study of cytomegalovirus exposure and HLA in healthy donors. Primers included in the PCR were 60 Vbeta and 13 Jbeta primers. The table came from immunoSEQ multiplex PCR; TCRdb's copy has only in-frame clones and leaves some out. This sample has 120,000 or so clones, with nearly 80% found just once. Material for sequencing was PBMCs. The receptors were gathered from a woman aged 40 to 50 in good health and CMV-seronegative.

The V and J genes are TRBV4-1 and TRBJ2-2, with D possibly matching TRBD1 (6 bases). Per the germline V gene, CDR1 is MGHRA and CDR2 is YSYEKL. The V gene lost 1 base and the J gene lost 7 bases, with 22 bases spanning the gap. The CDR3 covers 18 residues. The CDR3 DNA is TGCGCCAGCAGCCAAGTGGGCAGGGGTCCCCGGATTCGCGGGGAGCTGTTTTTT. Protein sequence: CASSQVGRGPRIRGELFF.

The chain joins TRBV7-2 to TRBJ2-7; 13 nucleotides line up with TRBD2. CDR1 SGHTA and CDR2 FQGNSA come from the germline V gene. The CDR3 is 17 residues long. The ends lost 3 bases at V and 0 bases at J; junction bases unmatched: 5. Written as DNA, the CDR3 is TGTGCCAGCAGCTTGGGGACTAGCGGGACTCTCTCCTACGAGCAGTACTTC. Translated, it gives CASSLGTSGTLSYEQYF.

V and J are TRBV29-1 and TRBJ2-3, with TRBD2 identical over 14 bases. Germline V lookup: CDR1 SQVTM, CDR2 ANQGSEA. V was pared by 4 bases and J by 3 bases, with 3 bases of the junction left unmatched. CDR3 length: 15 residues. The CDR3 region has the DNA TGCAGCGTTGGACTAGCGGGAGGGTTTACAGATACGCAGTATTTT. Its translation is CSVGLAGGFTDTQYF.

There are a few counts of this clone. The CDR3 DNA sequence: TGTGCCAGCAGCCACAGACAGGGGCCCTTGTCTAGCACAGATACGCAGTATTTT. It translates to CASSHRQGPLSSTDTQYF. The chain carries TRBV4-2 and TRBJ2-3; 8 nucleotides line up with TRBD1. The junction had 11 bases not matched to a gene; V was cut back by 3 bases and J by 0 bases. Germline V lookup: CDR1 LGHNA, CDR2 YNFKEQ. CDR3 length: 18 amino acids.

This chain joins TRBV19 and TRBJ2-5; no reliable D call. Germline CDR1 reads LNHDA; CDR2 reads SQIVND (reference sequence). V was shortened by 2 bases and J by 5 bases, with 6 bases between the two germline ends. The CDR3 extends over 12 amino acids. The CDR3 DNA is TGTGCCAGTAGTATAACTGCGGAGACCCAGTACTTC. Residues: CASSITAETQYF.

This chain joins TRBV4-1 and TRBJ2-5; TRBD1 is a possible D gene (5 bases). The end of the DNA fits TRBJ2-7 better, so the J call may be wrong. Germline-derived CDR1 and CDR2 are MGHRA and YSYEKL. The CDR3 has 14 residues. The CDR3 DNA reads as TGCGCCAGCAGCCATACAGGACAAGCCTACGAGCAGTACTTC. Protein product: CASSHTGQAYEQYF.